The present T cell receptor beta chain was sequenced within a study of cytomegalovirus exposure and HLA in healthy donors. Overall study context: Assignment to the Caucasian-associated ancestry cluster applied to around 82% of the approximately 360 genotyped donors.

The donors were healthy bone marrow donors. PCR employed 60 Vbeta and 13 Jbeta primers. Assay: immunoSEQ multiplex PCR; the TCRdb copy retains only in-frame clones and omits some. The sample holds 180,000 or so clones. The CDR3 totals 14 residues. Trimming removed 4 bases from V and 4 bases from J; junction bases left unmatched: 5. The V gene's germline CDR1 is SGHTA and CDR2 FQGNSA. The TCR sequence derives from a woman aged 18-29 years in good health and CMV-seropositive. The gene calls are TRBV7-2 and TRBJ2-5, with TRBD1 identical over 8 bases. The material sequenced was PBMCs. CDR3 nucleotide sequence: TGTGCCAGCAGCTCTAGCGACAGGGGAGAGACCCAGTACTTC. Protein: CASSSSDRGETQYF.